The rows below give T cell receptor beta chains drawn from one sample of a study of blood T cell repertoires in COVID-19. The assay was immunoSEQ multiplex PCR, and TCRdb's table has in-frame clones only and misses some. Of approximately 300,000 clones detected, 70% to 90% appear once; the ten largest clones hold approximately 6%. Source material: PBMCs or T cells enriched from blood (not recorded which). The receptors originated from a woman in her 30s who had recovered from COVID-19. CDR3s include the opening cysteine and the closing phenylalanine or tryptophan. A D gene is named only where the DNA matches it firmly. Size is stated for part of the rows, as once, few or many counts, or as a class when the clone is expanded.

d_call clone_size j_call v_call cdr3_aa cdr3_nt
. . TRBJ1-6 TRBV27 CASSFGINSPLHF TGTGCCAGCAGTTTCGGGATTAATTCACCCCTCCACTTT
TRBD2 . TRBJ2-7 TRBV29-1 CSVEGGLAGGYEQYF TGCAGCGTTGAAGGGGGACTAGCGGGGGGATACGAGCAGTACTTC
TRBD1 . TRBJ2-2 TRBV10-1 CASSERQGAGELFF TGCGCCAGCAGTGAGAGGCAGGGGGCCGGGGAGCTGTTTTTT
. . TRBJ1-5 TRBV19 CASISRGSSNQPQHF TGTGCCAGTATATCCCGGGGGTCCAGCAATCAGCCCCAGCATTTT
TRBD2 . TRBJ2-3 TRBV29-1 CSVGLAGVHDTQYF TGCAGCGTTGGACTAGCGGGCGTGCACGATACGCAGTATTTT
. . TRBJ1-2 TRBV18 CASSPLAGEDYGYTF TGTGCCAGCTCACCCCTGGCAGGGGAAGACTATGGCTACACCTTC
. . TRBJ1-5 TRBV4-1 CASSRSGQFNQPQHF TGCGCCAGCAGCCGGTCTGGACAGTTTAATCAGCCCCAGCATTTT
TRBD1 few TRBJ1-3 TRBV4-3 CASSQDPNRGGTIYF TGCGCCAGCAGCCAAGACCCAAACAGGGGAGGCACCATATATTTT
. . TRBJ1-1 TRBV4-2 CASSQVNRVNTEAFF TGTGCCAGCAGCCAAGTCAACAGGGTGAACACTGAAGCTTTCTTT
. once TRBJ1-1 TRBV4-2 CASSQVEGSVTEAFF TGTGCCAGCAGCCAAGTGGAGGGAAGTGTCACTGAAGCTTTCTTT
. . TRBJ1-1 TRBV5-4 CASSLVGGLGTEAFF TGTGCCAGCAGCTTGGTTGGGGGCCTGGGGACTGAAGCTTTCTTT
. . TRBJ2-5 TRBV19 CASSIGLSNQETQYF TGTGCCAGTAGTATAGGCCTCAGTAACCAAGAGACCCAGTACTTC
. . TRBJ1-5 TRBV6-1 CASSEFRRGQPQHF TGTGCCAGCAGTGAATTTAGACGAGGTCAGCCCCAGCATTTT
. . TRBJ2-2 TRBV3-1/TRBV3-2 CASSQAFAGSGELFF TGTGCCAGCAGCCAAGCGTTTGCGGGGAGTGGGGAGCTGTTTTTT
TRBD1 . TRBJ1-1 TRBV25-1 CARGGQGATEAFF TGTGCCAGGGGCGGACAGGGGGCCACTGAAGCTTTCTTT
. . TRBJ1-5 TRBV6-1 CASSEALLQPQHF TGTGCCAGCAGTGAAGCGCTTCTACAGCCCCAGCATTTT
TRBD1 once TRBJ1-6 TRBV30 CAWGTAYNSPLHF TGTGCCTGGGGGACAGCCTATAATTCACCCCTCCACTTT
. . TRBJ1-5 TRBV27 CASKREGGSAGQPQHF TGTGCCAGCAAACGAGAGGGAGGGTCCGCCGGTCAGCCCCAGCATTTT
TRBD1 few TRBJ1-4 TRBV5-6 CASSLWTGGEKLFF TGTGCCAGCAGCTTGTGGACAGGGGGAGAAAAACTGTTTTTT
TRBD1 once TRBJ1-1 TRBV2 CASSEKGTGVTEAFF TGTGCCAGCAGTGAAAAGGGGACAGGGGTCACTGAAGCTTTCTTT
. . TRBJ2-1 TRBV29-1 CSVDPRGAGYYNEQFF TGCAGCGTTGACCCCCGGGGGGCAGGTTACTACAATGAGCAGTTCTTC
. . TRBJ1-1 TRBV14 CASSREQDVWTEAFF TGTGCCAGCAGCCGAGAACAGGACGTTTGGACTGAAGCTTTCTTT
. . TRBJ2-1 TRBV9 CASSGSEQFF TGTGCCAGTTCCGGGAGTGAGCAGTTCTTC
. few TRBJ2-7 TRBV4-1 CASSQGDIPYEQYF TGCGCCAGCAGCCAAGGGGACATACCCTACGAGCAGTACTTC
. . TRBJ2-2 TRBV19 CASRMTASSNTGELFF TGTGCCAGTAGAATGACAGCCAGTTCCAACACCGGGGAGCTGTTTTTT